This T cell receptor (beta chain) was identified during a study of CD8 T cells in ankylosing spondylitis. Notes on the study in general: Within matched ankylosing spondylitis synovial fluid, disease-linked clones were reportedly significantly enriched. CD8+ disease-linked clones were present at relatively low frequencies in blood. Previous work reported some of these motif variants in the synovial fluid and blood of reactive arthritis. Within ankylosing spondylitis blood, a TCR beta motif made up of eight highly homologous variants appeared to be characteristic.

This CDR3 is built from 14 residues. Per germline, CDR1 SEHNR and CDR2 FQNEAQ (reference sequence). V lost 3 bases and J 0 bases, leaving 8 bases between the germline ends. With regard to this clonotype: Its antigen is not identified.

Molecular-barcoded quantitative 5'-RACE produced these TCR beta libraries. In TCRdb, the 5' RACE reads were re-called with MiXCR into one record per CDR3 protein. The sample lists 100,000 or so distinct CDR3 sequences, around 8.3% occurring once. The sequenced material came from blood, either unsorted or a sorted T cell fraction (not recorded which). The V and J genes are TRBV7-9 and TRBJ1-2; D may be TRBD1 (6 bases). The clonotype comes from a male donor with ankylosing spondylitis. The CDR3: CASSLRGANYGYTF. DNA for the CDR3: TGTGCCAGCAGCTTGAGGGGGGCTAACTATGGCTACACCTTC.